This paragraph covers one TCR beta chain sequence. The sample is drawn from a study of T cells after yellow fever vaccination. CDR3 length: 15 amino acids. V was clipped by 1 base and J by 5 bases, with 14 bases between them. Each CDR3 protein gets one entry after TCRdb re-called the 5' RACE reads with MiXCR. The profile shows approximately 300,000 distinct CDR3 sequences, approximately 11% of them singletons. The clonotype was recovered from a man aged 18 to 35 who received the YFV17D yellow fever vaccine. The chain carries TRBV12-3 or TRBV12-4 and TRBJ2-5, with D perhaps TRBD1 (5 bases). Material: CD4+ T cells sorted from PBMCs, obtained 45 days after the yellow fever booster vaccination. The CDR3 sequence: CASSLVGATSETQYF. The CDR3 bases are TGTGCCAGCAGTTTAGTTGGGGCTACAAGTGAGACCCAGTACTTC.